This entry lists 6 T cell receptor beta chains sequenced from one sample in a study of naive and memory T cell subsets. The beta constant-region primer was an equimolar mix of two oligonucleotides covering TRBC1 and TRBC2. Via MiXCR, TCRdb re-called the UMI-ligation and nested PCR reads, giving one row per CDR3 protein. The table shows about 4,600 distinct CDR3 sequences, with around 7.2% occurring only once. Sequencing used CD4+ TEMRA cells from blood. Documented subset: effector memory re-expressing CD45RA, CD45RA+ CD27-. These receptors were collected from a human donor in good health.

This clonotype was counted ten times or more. The CDR3 sequence: CSAGPTGHYEQYF. The CDR3, as DNA: TGCAGTGCGGGTCCCACCGGTCACTACGAGCAGTACTTC. This sequence joins TRBV20-1 and TRBJ2-7; no reliable D call. Between the trimmed V and J ends, which lost 6 bases and 3 bases, there was a span of 15 bases. The CDR3 is 13 residues long. Germline-derived CDR1 and CDR2 are DFQATT and SNEGSKA (reference sequence).

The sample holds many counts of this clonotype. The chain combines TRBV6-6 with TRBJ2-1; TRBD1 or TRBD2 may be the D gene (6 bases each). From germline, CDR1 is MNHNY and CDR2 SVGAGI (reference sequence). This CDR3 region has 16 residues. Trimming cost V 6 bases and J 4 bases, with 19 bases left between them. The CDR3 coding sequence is TGTGCCAGCAGGAGCCCTGGAGGGGGTGGTTACAATGAGCAGTTCTTC. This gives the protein CASRSPGGGGYNEQFF.

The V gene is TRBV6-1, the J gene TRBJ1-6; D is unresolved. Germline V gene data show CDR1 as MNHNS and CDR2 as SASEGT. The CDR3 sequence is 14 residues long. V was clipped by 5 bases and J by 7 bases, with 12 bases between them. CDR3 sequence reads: CASSTGPGNSPLHF. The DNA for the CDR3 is TGTGCCAGCAGTACCGGGCCCGGGAATTCACCCCTCCACTTT.

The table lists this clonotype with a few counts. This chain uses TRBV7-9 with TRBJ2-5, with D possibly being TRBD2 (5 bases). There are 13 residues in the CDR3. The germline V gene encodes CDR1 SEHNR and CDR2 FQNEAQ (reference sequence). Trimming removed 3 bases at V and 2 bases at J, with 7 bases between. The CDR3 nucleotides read TGTGCCAGCAGCTTCGGACTTCAAGAGACCCAGTACTTC. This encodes CASSFGLQETQYF. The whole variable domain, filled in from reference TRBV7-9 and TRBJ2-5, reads DTGVSQNPRHKITKRGQNVTFRCDPISEHNRLYWYRQTLGQGPEFLTYFQNEAQLEKSRLLSDRFSAERPKGSFSTLEIQRTEQGDSAMYLCASSFGLQETQYFGPGTRLLVL.

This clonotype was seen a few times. CDR3: CASSVFSYNSPLHF. Written as DNA, the CDR3 is TGTGCCAGCAGTGTTTTCAGCTATAATTCACCCCTCCACTTT. The V gene is TRBV2, the J gene TRBJ1-6; D call uncertain. Germline assignment: CDR1 SNHLY and CDR2 FYNNEI. Trimming removed 4 bases from V and 3 bases from J, with 7 bases in between. There are 14 residues in the CDR3. Filled out from reference TRBV2 and TRBJ1-6, the complete variable domain reads EPEVTQTPSHQVTQMGQEVILRCVPISNHLYFYWYRQILGQKVEFLVSFYNNEISEKSEIFDDQFSVERPDGSNFTLKIRSTKLEDSAMYFCASSVFSYNSPLHFGNGTRLTVT.

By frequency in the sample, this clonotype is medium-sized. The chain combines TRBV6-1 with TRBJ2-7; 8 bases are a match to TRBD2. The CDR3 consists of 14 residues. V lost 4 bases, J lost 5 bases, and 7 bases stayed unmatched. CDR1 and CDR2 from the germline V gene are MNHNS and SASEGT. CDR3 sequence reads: CASSAGLAFHEQYF. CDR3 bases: TGTGCCAGCAGTGCTGGACTAGCATTCCACGAGCAGTACTTC.